Each of the 18 T cell receptor beta chains below was sequenced from the same sample in a study of control samples from healthy donors and cancer patients. The table came from immunoSEQ multiplex PCR; TCRdb's copy has only in-frame clones and leaves some out. The table lists 120,000 or so clones, more than 70% of them singletons, with 40% in the top ten. The material sequenced was blood. Receptors originate from a man aged 50 to 59 in good health.

The chain employs TRBV6-4 and TRBJ2-7, with 9 bases aligning to TRBD1. Germline CDR1 is MRHNA and CDR2 is SNTAGT. This CDR3 region has 15 residues. V lost 3 bases to trimming and J lost 5 bases; unmatched junction nucleotides: 8. The DNA of the CDR3 is TGTGCCAGCAGTGAAGGTGACAGGGGGATCCACGAGCAGTACTTC. This encodes CASSEGDRGIHEQYF.

The chain combines TRBV18 with TRBJ2-1; perhaps D is TRBD1 or TRBD2 (5 bases each). Trimming pared 3 bases from V and 3 bases from J, leaving 15 bases between. Germline assignment: CDR1 KGHSH and CDR2 LQKENI. The CDR3 loop spans 16 amino acids. The CDR3 loop is CASSPPGTYHYNEQFF. In DNA form, the CDR3 reads TGTGCCAGCTCACCTCCCGGGACGTATCACTACAATGAGCAGTTCTTC.

The chain carries TRBV6-5 and TRBJ1-2; weak D call: TRBD1 (6 bases). This CDR3 spans 13 amino acids. The germline V and J ends were trimmed by 9 bases and 4 bases, with 15 bases remaining between them. Germline lookup yields CDR1 MNHEY and CDR2 SVGAGI. This chain's CDR3 is CASKRTVAYGYTF. The CDR3 DNA reads TGTGCCAGTAAGAGGACAGTAGCCTATGGCTACACCTTC.

The chain is built from TRBV9 and TRBJ2-7, with D possibly matching TRBD2 (5 bases). Looked up from germline, CDR1 is SGDLS and CDR2 is YYNGEE. CDR3 size: 15 residues. V lost 3 bases and J 0 bases, leaving 13 bases between the germline ends. CDR3 region: CASSAAVGGSYEQYF. The DNA for the CDR3 is TGTGCCAGCAGCGCAGCGGTGGGCGGCTCCTACGAGCAGTACTTC.

This chain uses TRBV5-6 with TRBJ1-2, with unresolved D. Per the germline V gene, CDR1 is SGHDT and CDR2 is YYEEEE. V lost 0 bases to trimming and J lost 2 bases, with 11 bases between them. CDR3 length: 15 amino acids. CDR3 sequence (DNA): TGTGCCAGCAGCTTGGGGGGTGCAGTGAACTATGGCTACACCTTC. Protein: CASSLGGAVNYGYTF.

CDR3 amino acids: CASSLVYSGANVLTF. The CDR3 bases are TGTGCCAGCAGCTTGGTCTACTCTGGGGCCAACGTCCTGACTTTC. This sequence joins TRBV5-6 and TRBJ2-6; D is ambiguous. The V gene's germline CDR1 is SGHDT and CDR2 YYEEEE. V was pared by 0 bases and J by 0 bases, with 4 bases between. CDR3 length equals 15 residues. The full variable domain, rest sourced from reference TRBV5-6 and TRBJ2-6, is DAGVTQSPTHLIKTRGQQVTLRCSPKSGHDTVSWYQQALGQGPQFIFQYYEEEERQRGNFPDRFSGHQFPNYSSELNVNALLLGDSALYLCASSLVYSGANVLTFGAGSRLTVL.

This sequence joins TRBV6-5 and TRBJ1-6; D is possibly TRBD1 (6 bases). CDR1 MNHEY and CDR2 SVGAGI come from the germline V gene. This CDR3 is 13 amino acids long. V shed 8 bases and J shed 3 bases, with 8 bases lying between them. The CDR3 sequence: CASRGGYNSPLHF. The CDR3 DNA follows: TGTGCCAGCCGAGGGGGCTATAATTCACCCCTCCACTTT.

The rearrangement links TRBV2 to TRBJ2-7; D perhaps matches TRBD1 (6 bases). The germline V gene has CDR1 SNHLY and CDR2 FYNNEI. Trimming left V 5 bases short and J 2 bases short, with 13 bases between. The CDR3 has 14 amino acids. The CDR3 DNA reads TGTGCCAGCAGTCGGACAGCGAGCCCCTACGAGCAGTACTTC. This encodes CASSRTASPYEQYF.

In this sample, this clone turned up once. The chain uses TRBV12-5 and TRBJ1-3; maybe TRBD1 (5 bases). The germline V gene encodes CDR1 LGHNT and CDR2 FRNRAP. CDR3 length equals 17 residues. V lost 6 bases to trimming and J lost 0 bases, with 18 bases between them. CDR3 amino acids: CASGSGRAGHSGNTIYF. In nucleotides, the CDR3 is TGTGCTAGTGGCTCAGGACGTGCGGGGCACTCTGGAAACACCATATATTTT.

The CDR3 protein is CASSQRQGNTEAFF. For the CDR3, the DNA is TGTGCCAGCAGCCAGCGACAGGGGAACACTGAAGCTTTCTTT. The chain carries TRBV5-8 and TRBJ1-1; TRBD1 agrees at 7 bases. V lost 4 bases to trimming and J lost 1 base; unmatched junction nucleotides: 4. This CDR3 region has 14 residues. Germline V CDR1 and CDR2: SGHTS, YDEGEE.

The CDR3 loop reads CASSEDQETQYF. The CDR3 coding sequence is TGCGCCAGCAGTGAAGACCAAGAGACCCAGTACTTC. J is TRBJ2-5 and V is TRBV5-1; D is ambiguous. Trimming removed 5 bases at V and 0 bases at J, with 5 bases between. The CDR3 spans 12 residues. Germline CDR1 reads SGHRS; CDR2 reads YFSETQ.

The gene calls are TRBV14 and TRBJ2-2; 7 bases fit TRBD1. The CDR3 sequence is 16 residues long. The V segment lost 3 bases and the J segment 4 bases; nucleotides outside the gene matches: 8. Germline values: CDR1 SGHDN, CDR2 FVKESK. CDR3 nucleotides: TGTGCCAGCAGCCAGGATAGGACAGGACGCACCGGGGAGCTGTTTTTT. It yields the protein CASSQDRTGRTGELFF.

CDR3 nucleotides: TGTGCCAGTAGTGTTGATTCGGGCAATGAGCAGTTCTTC. It encodes CASSVDSGNEQFF. The V and J genes are TRBV19 and TRBJ2-1; unclear D gene. The CDR3 totals 13 residues. Germline lookup yields CDR1 LNHDA and CDR2 SQIVND (reference sequence). With 5 bases removed from V and 6 bases from J, the gap between germline ends came to 11 bases.

CDR3: CASSSHDRGAEQYF. The CDR3 region has the DNA TGTGCCAGCAGCTCCCATGACAGGGGCGCCGAGCAGTACTTC. The genes are TRBV5-5 and TRBJ2-7, with 8 bases aligning to TRBD1. The CDR3 runs to 14 residues. CDR1 and CDR2 from the germline V gene are SGHKS and YYEKEE (reference sequence). Trimming took 3 bases from V and 6 from J; bases not matched to a gene: 8.

The chain links TRBV15 to TRBJ2-3; TRBD1 might be the D (6 bases). The CDR3 sequence is 12 residues long. V gave up 4 bases and J gave up 4 bases, with 6 bases separating them. The germline V gene encodes CDR1 LNHNV and CDR2 YYDKDF (reference sequence). CDR3 sequence: CATSKGADTQYF. The CDR3, as DNA: TGTGCCACCAGCAAGGGGGCAGATACGCAGTATTTT.

This rearrangement joins TRBV10-2 to TRBJ2-3; perhaps D is TRBD1 or TRBD2 (5 bases each). The CDR3 spans 14 residues. Germline V gene data show CDR1 as WSHSY and CDR2 as SAAADI. This CDR3 reads CPDTGWLDTDTQYF. CDR3 nucleotides: TGCCCGGACACGGGGTGGTTGGACACAGATACGCAGTATTTT.

The CDR3 bases are TGCGCCAGCAGCCAGGGTAGCGGAAATGAGCAGTTCTTC. Amino acids: CASSQGSGNEQFF. The chain recombines TRBV4-1 with TRBJ2-1; D possibly corresponds to TRBD2 (6 bases). The germline V gene encodes CDR1 MGHRA and CDR2 YSYEKL. V was trimmed by 3 bases and J by 7 bases, leaving 10 bases between them. The CDR3 covers 13 residues.

V gene TRBV4-3 combines with J gene TRBJ1-6; tentatively, D is TRBD1 (5 bases). The CDR3 has 15 amino acids. V was shortened by 0 bases and J by 7 bases, with 10 bases between the two germline ends. In germline, CDR1 is LGHNA, CDR2 YSLEER. CDR3 loop: CASSQDAGSNSPLHF. CDR3 nucleotides: TGCGCCAGCAGCCAAGATGCAGGGAGCAATTCACCCCTCCACTTT.